The 22 T cell receptor beta chains below were found in one sample sequenced in a study of identical twins. TCRdb reprocessed the 5' RACE reads via MiXCR and lists one record per CDR3 protein. The sample shows hundreds of thousands of distinct CDR3 sequences, around 6% of them seen only once. The sequenced material came from naive T cells sorted from blood. These receptors came from a young man in good health.

This clonotype was detected a few times. The V call is TRBV27, the J call TRBJ2-2; tentatively, D is TRBD1 (6 bases). The CDR3 sequence is 15 residues long. Looked up from germline, CDR1 is MNHEY and CDR2 is SMNVEV (reference sequence). Trimming left V 6 bases short and J 7 bases short, with 18 bases between. The CDR3 DNA is TGTGCCAGCAGGAAAGGACAGAGGGCTGGCGGGGAGCTGTTTTTT. Translated, it gives CASRKGQRAGGELFF.

This clonotype appeared many times. The rearrangement joins TRBV5-1 to TRBJ2-2; tentatively, D is TRBD2 (5 bases). The CDR3 extends over 15 amino acids. Trimming cost V 0 bases and J 5 bases, with 11 bases left between them. Looked up from germline, CDR1 is SGHRS and CDR2 is YFSETQ. The CDR3 protein is CASSLVSSRTGELFF. CDR3 nucleotides: TGCGCCAGCAGCTTGGTGTCTAGCAGGACCGGGGAGCTGTTTTTT.

This rearrangement joins TRBV20-1 to TRBJ2-2; possible D gene TRBD2, 6 bases. In germline, CDR1 is DFQATT, CDR2 SNEGSKA (reference sequence). Between the trimmed V and J ends, which lost 0 bases and 2 bases, there was a span of 13 bases. The CDR3 runs 16 residues. Written as DNA, the CDR3 is TGCAGTGCTAGAGAGACACCGGGAGCCAACACCGGGGAGCTGTTTTTT. Protein sequence: CSARETPGANTGELFF.

The chain recombines TRBV12-3 or TRBV12-4 with TRBJ2-6, with 7 positions matching TRBD1. The CDR3 loop spans 18 amino acids. V shed 6 bases, J shed 1 base, and the junction held 12 bases outside the gene matches. CDR3 nucleotide sequence: TGTGCCAGCAGCACAACAGGGGAATTCTGGTCTGGGGCCAACGTCCTGACTTTC. Translating it yields CASSTTGEFWSGANVLTF.

This clonotype was observed at least ten times. The V and J genes are TRBV12-3 or TRBV12-4 and TRBJ1-2; TRBD1 matches at 8 bases. The J segment lost 2 bases and the V segment lost 7 bases, leaving 12 bases of the junction unmatched. This CDR3 is 16 amino acids long. CDR3 amino acids: CASNSGGRDNNYGYTF. CDR3 in DNA: TGTGCCAGCAACTCAGGGGGCCGGGACAACAACTATGGCTACACCTTC.

This chain joins TRBV28 and TRBJ2-1, with D possibly being TRBD1 (5 bases). Germline V gives CDR1 MDHEN, CDR2 SYDVKM. This CDR3 is built from 15 residues. Trimming removed 6 bases at V and 7 bases at J, with 19 bases between. CDR3 bases: TGTGCCAGCAGCGGCAGGGCCGACCCGGTGAATGAGCAGTTCTTC. It yields the protein CASSGRADPVNEQFF.

This clonotype turned up a few times. The CDR3 here is CASSFSARGDGELFF. Here the CDR3 DNA reads TGTGCCAGCAGTTTCAGCGCCAGGGGCGACGGGGAGCTGTTTTTT. The chain recombines TRBV6-5 with TRBJ2-2; the D gene is possibly TRBD1 (6 bases). The CDR3 runs to 15 residues. CDR1 is MNHEY and CDR2 is SVGAGI in the germline V gene. V was clipped by 4 bases and J by 7 bases, with 16 bases between them.

This clonotype was picked up a small number of times. This chain links TRBV20-1 with TRBJ2-5; D remains unclear. V lost 0 bases, J lost 0 bases, and 8 bases lay in between. CDR1 is DFQATT, CDR2 SNEGSKA, per germline (reference sequence). CDR3 length: 14 amino acids. CDR3 sequence reads: CSARDLSDQETQYF. The CDR3 DNA sequence: TGCAGTGCTAGAGATCTGAGCGACCAAGAGACCCAGTACTTC.

This clonotype appeared many times. The rearrangement uses TRBV5-1 and TRBJ1-1; no definite D call. This CDR3 contains 14 residues. Germline V gives CDR1 SGHRS, CDR2 YFSETQ. Trimming took off 1 base at V and 0 bases at J, with 7 bases between the two ends. This chain's CDR3 is CASSLKGMNTEAFF. The CDR3 coding sequence is TGCGCCAGCAGCTTGAAGGGCATGAACACTGAAGCTTTCTTT.

Many counts were recorded for this clonotype. The rearrangement uses TRBV15 and TRBJ2-2; tentatively, D is TRBD2 (6 bases). Germline lookup yields CDR1 LNHNV and CDR2 YYDKDF (reference sequence). Trimming took 2 bases from V and 1 from J, leaving 8 bases between them. The CDR3 covers 15 residues. The CDR3 sequence is CATSRLALNTGELFF. CDR3 bases: TGTGCCACCAGCAGACTAGCGCTGAACACCGGGGAGCTGTTTTTT.

This clonotype was counted ten times or more. This CDR3 is CSALNTGELFF. The CDR3, as DNA: TGCAGTGCCTTGAACACCGGGGAGCTGTTTTTT. This chain connects TRBV20-1 to TRBJ2-2; D gene unclear. Germline assignment: CDR1 DFQATT and CDR2 SNEGSKA (reference sequence). The length of the CDR3 is 11 residues. V was clipped by 6 bases and J by 1 base, with 3 bases between them.

The chain couples TRBV7-9 to TRBJ2-5; unclear D gene. Germline CDR1 reads SEHNR; CDR2 reads FQNEAQ (reference sequence). Between the trimmed V and J ends, which lost 2 bases and 4 bases, there was a span of 8 bases. The CDR3 has 13 amino acids. CDR3 in DNA: TGTGCCAGCAGCTTATACAGACTAGAGACCCAGTACTTC. Protein: CASSLYRLETQYF.

This clonotype was counted only a few times. The chain is built from TRBV6-6 and TRBJ2-3, with D perhaps TRBD2 (6 bases). The CDR3 has 13 amino acids. CDR1 MNHNY and CDR2 SVGAGI come from the germline V gene (reference sequence). Trimming shortened V by 6 bases and J by 6 bases, and 13 bases separated the two germline ends. The CDR3 is CASSHSRGDTQYF. In nucleotides, the CDR3 is TGTGCCAGCAGCCACTCCCGGGGGGATACGCAGTATTTT.

The chain couples TRBV29-1 to TRBJ1-3; 7 bases agree with TRBD1. From germline, CDR1 is SQVTM and CDR2 ANQGSEA. The CDR3 has 18 amino acids. Unmatched junction bases numbered 13, after V lost 0 bases and J lost 2 bases. The CDR3, as DNA: TGCAGCGTTGAAGAGTTCGGAGGGGGCGATGGTCCTGGAAACACCATATATTTT. It is translated as CSVEEFGGGDGPGNTIYF. Filled out from reference TRBV29-1 and TRBJ1-3, the complete variable domain reads SAVISQKPSRDICQRGTSLTIQCQVDSQVTMMFWYRQQPGQSLTLIATANQGSEATYESGFVIDKFPISRPNLTFSTLTVSNMSPEDSSIYLCSVEEFGGGDGPGNTIYFGEGSWLTVV.

In this sample, this clonotype turned up many times. The V call is TRBV9, the J call TRBJ1-1; TRBD1 matches at 7 bases. Per germline, CDR1 SGDLS and CDR2 YYNGEE. V was pared by 3 bases and J by 4 bases, with 9 bases of the junction left unmatched. This CDR3 has 15 residues. In DNA, the CDR3 is TGTGCCAGCAGCGGGCGGCTGGAGGGGGCCACTGAAGCTTTCTTT. As protein: CASSGRLEGATEAFF.

The gene calls are TRBV11-2 and TRBJ2-7, with D possibly matching TRBD2 (6 bases). V was cut by 5 bases and J by 6 bases, with 20 bases left in between. Germline V gives CDR1 SGHAT, CDR2 FQNNGV. This CDR3 has 15 amino acids. DNA of the CDR3: TGTGCCAGCAGCAGTACTAGCAGGAGGGCCCTCGAGCAGTACGTC. Translation gives CASSSTSRRALEQYV.

This clonotype was seen at least ten times. J is TRBJ2-2 and V is TRBV10-3, with D unresolved. The CDR3 totals 18 residues. Trimming shortened V by 0 bases and J by 7 bases, and 21 bases separated the two germline ends. Germline assignment: CDR1 ENHRY and CDR2 SYGVKD. This CDR3 is CAISESMLRGSAGGELFF. The CDR3 DNA is TGTGCCATCAGTGAGTCGATGCTACGCGGCTCGGCTGGCGGGGAGCTGTTTTTT.

This chain connects TRBV28 to TRBJ2-7; D call uncertain. The CDR3 length is 13 residues. Trimming removed 1 base from V and 0 bases from J, with 4 bases in between. Germline loops: CDR1 MDHEN, CDR2 SYDVKM. In nucleotides, the CDR3 is TGTGCCAGCAGTTTATTCCCCTCCTACGAGCAGTACTTC. It specifies CASSLFPSYEQYF.

This chain joins TRBV29-1 and TRBJ1-2, with 7 bases fitting TRBD1. The ends lost 7 bases at V and 4 bases at J; junction bases unmatched: 6. The CDR3 runs to 12 residues. Looked up from germline, CDR1 is SQVTM and CDR2 is ANQGSEA. The CDR3 reads CSAGTALYGYTF. CDR3 nucleotides: TGCAGCGCCGGGACAGCCCTCTATGGCTACACCTTC.

This clonotype has at least ten counts. The chain carries TRBV5-1 and TRBJ2-2; D is undetermined. With 2 bases removed from V and 5 bases from J, the gap between germline ends came to 10 bases. The CDR3 length is 14 residues. Germline CDR1 is SGHRS and CDR2 is YFSETQ. The CDR3 DNA reads as TGCGCCAGCAGCTTCGAAGTTCTGACCGGGGAGCTGTTTTTT. Its translation is CASSFEVLTGELFF.

The rearrangement links TRBV5-1 to TRBJ2-1; D possibly matches TRBD1 or TRBD2 (6 bases each). Germline loops: CDR1 SGHRS, CDR2 YFSETQ. The CDR3 sequence is 11 residues long. V was cut by 4 bases and J by 13 bases, with 12 bases left in between. The CDR3 sequence: CASSLEGHQFF. DNA for the CDR3: TGCGCCAGCAGCCTGGAGGGACACCAGTTCTTC.

The sample holds a few counts of this clonotype. V gene TRBV24-1 combines with J gene TRBJ2-1; 7 bases match TRBD1. J lost 7 bases, V lost 7 bases, and 12 bases had no gene match. Germline-derived CDR1 and CDR2 are KGHDR and SFDVKD. CDR3 size: 15 residues. This chain's CDR3 is CATRGKGASLNEQFF. In nucleotides, the CDR3 is TGTGCCACCAGGGGAAAGGGGGCGTCTCTGAATGAGCAGTTCTTC.